Each of the 17 T cell receptor beta chains below was sequenced from the same sample in a study of cytomegalovirus exposure and HLA in healthy donors. The PCR had 60 Vbeta and 13 Jbeta primers. Method: immunoSEQ multiplex PCR; TCRdb's copy keeps in-frame clones and lacks some. The table includes 150,000 to 200,000 clones, about four fifths detected once. The material sequenced was PBMCs. Receptors originate from a male donor in good health and CMV-seronegative.

The rearrangement joins TRBV12-5 to TRBJ2-1, with 10 bases identical to TRBD1. V trimming: 7 bases; J trimming: 7 bases; junction bases outside the gene matches: 1. This CDR3 has 12 amino acids. Germline CDR1 and CDR2: LGHNT and FRNRAP. The CDR3, as DNA: TGTGCTAGTGAGGACAGGGGGAATGAGCAGTTCTTC. The encoded protein is CASEDRGNEQFF.

The chain couples TRBV2 to TRBJ2-1; TRBD2 aligns across 8 bases. J lost 7 bases, V lost 7 bases, and 12 bases had no gene match. Germline loops: CDR1 SNHLY, CDR2 FYNNEI. The CDR3 loop spans 15 amino acids. The CDR3 DNA sequence: TGTGCCAGCAACTCCGTGGGGGGACTAGTGAATGAGCAGTTCTTC. Translation: CASNSVGGLVNEQFF.

The chain uses TRBV9 and TRBJ1-2, with a tentative D call TRBD1 (6 bases). The CDR3 spans 13 residues. Trimming left V 5 bases short and J 8 bases short, with 16 bases between. CDR1 and CDR2 (germline): SGDLS, YYNGEE. The CDR3 DNA is TGTGCCAGCAGTTTAGACCAGGGGCGCGGCTACACCTTC. It yields the protein CASSLDQGRGYTF.

The chain joins TRBV19 to TRBJ1-5, with TRBD1 matching over 9 bases. Germline loops: CDR1 LNHDA, CDR2 SQIVND (reference sequence). This CDR3 region has 15 residues. V shed 6 bases, J shed 4 bases, and the junction held 7 bases outside the gene matches. CDR3 protein: CASRPQGASNQPQHF. In nucleotides, the CDR3 is TGTGCCAGTAGACCACAGGGGGCATCGAATCAGCCCCAGCATTTT.

In this sample, this clone turned up a few times. J is TRBJ1-2 and V is TRBV29-1; D possibly corresponds to TRBD1 (6 bases). CDR1 is SQVTM and CDR2 is ANQGSEA in the germline V gene. With 7 bases removed from V and 8 bases from J, the gap between germline ends came to 20 bases. The CDR3 runs to 13 residues. This CDR3 is CSASIGGGRGYTF. DNA of the CDR3: TGCAGCGCCTCCATAGGGGGGGGGCGGGGCTACACCTTC. Together with reference TRBV29-1 and TRBJ1-2, the CDR3 gives the full variable domain: SAVISQKPSRDICQRGTSLTIQCQVDSQVTMMFWYRQQPGQSLTLIATANQGSEATYESGFVIDKFPISRPNLTFSTLTVSNMSPEDSSIYLCSASIGGGRGYTFGSGTRLTVV.

The chain is built from TRBV6-5 and TRBJ1-1; D is possibly TRBD1 (5 bases). Germline CDR1 and CDR2: MNHEY and SVGAGI. Trimming removed 6 bases from V and 1 base from J, with 9 bases in between. The CDR3 has 13 residues. The CDR3 is CASRAGQNTEAFF. The CDR3 DNA sequence: TGTGCCAGCAGGGCCGGACAGAACACTGAAGCTTTCTTT.

This clone was detected a few times. J is TRBJ2-5 and V is TRBV29-1; D is perhaps TRBD2 (6 bases). Germline V lookup: CDR1 SQVTM, CDR2 ANQGSEA. Trimming took 4 bases from V and 5 from J, leaving 17 bases between them. This CDR3 has 14 amino acids. The CDR3 protein is CSVGRLGGAETQYF. In nucleotides, the CDR3 is TGCAGCGTTGGTCGTTTGGGAGGCGCGGAGACCCAGTACTTC. Together with reference TRBV29-1 and TRBJ2-5, the CDR3 gives the full variable domain: SAVISQKPSRDICQRGTSLTIQCQVDSQVTMMFWYRQQPGQSLTLIATANQGSEATYESGFVIDKFPISRPNLTFSTLTVSNMSPEDSSIYLCSVGRLGGAETQYFGPGTRLLVL.

This sequence joins TRBV6-5 and TRBJ2-7, with a weak D call TRBD2 (5 bases). The CDR3 contains 14 residues. V lost 0 bases to trimming and J lost 4 bases, with 10 bases between them. Germline lookup yields CDR1 MNHEY and CDR2 SVGAGI. This chain's CDR3 is CASSYSFGKYEQYF. DNA of the CDR3: TGTGCCAGCAGTTACTCATTCGGGAAATACGAGCAGTACTTC.

This clone has only one observation. The genes are TRBV29-1 and TRBJ2-7, with 8 bases fitting TRBD1. Unmatched junction bases numbered 7, after V lost 0 bases and J lost 3 bases. The CDR3 has 15 residues. Germline CDR1 reads SQVTM; CDR2 reads ANQGSEA. The CDR3 bases are TGCAGCGTTGAAGATCAAAGGGGACAGGACTACGAGCAGTACTTC. It is translated as CSVEDQRGQDYEQYF.

The J gene is TRBJ1-6, the V gene TRBV21-1. TRBV21-1 is reported as a pseudogene. The CDR3 is made up of 20 amino acids. The CDR3 region is CASSKALLQRESSYNSPLHF. CDR3 in DNA: TGTGCCAGCAGCAAAGCGCTTTTACAGCGGGAGAGCTCCTATAATTCACCCCTCCACTTT.

V and J are TRBV28 and TRBJ2-7; weak D call: TRBD1 (5 bases). This CDR3 is built from 14 residues. V dropped 6 bases and J dropped 7 bases, with 19 bases sitting between them. CDR1 MDHEN and CDR2 SYDVKM come from the germline V gene. CDR3 loop: CASSHVNLSGEQYF. CDR3 DNA: TGTGCCAGCAGCCATGTAAACCTCTCAGGGGAGCAGTACTTC.

This clone turned up a few times. The rearrangement uses TRBV28 and TRBJ1-2, with 7 positions matching TRBD1. Germline V gene lookup returns CDR1 MDHEN and CDR2 SYDVKM. The CDR3 has 15 residues. After removal of 2 bases from V and 4 bases from J, the junction contained 7 bases not matched to a gene. The CDR3 spells CASSLPDRETYGYTF. DNA for the CDR3: TGTGCCAGCAGTTTACCTGACAGGGAGACCTATGGCTACACCTTC.

The chain carries TRBV19 and TRBJ2-1; the match to TRBD2 covers 11 bases. Germline lookup yields CDR1 LNHDA and CDR2 SQIVND (reference sequence). CDR3 length: 15 residues. Trimming removed 3 bases from V and 10 bases from J; junction bases left unmatched: 8. CDR3 sequence reads: CASSIWSSGRREQFF. The CDR3, as DNA: TGTGCCAGTAGTATCTGGTCTAGCGGGAGGAGGGAGCAGTTCTTC.

The V call is TRBV7-3, the J call TRBJ2-3, with 7 bases aligning to TRBD1. CDR1 and CDR2 from the germline V gene are SGHTA and FQGTGA. J gave up 1 base and V 5 bases, and 3 bases lay outside the gene matches. The CDR3 spans 14 residues. Written as DNA, the CDR3 is TGTGCCAGCAGCCTTGGACAGGGCACAGATACGCAGTATTTT. Encoded protein: CASSLGQGTDTQYF.

V and J are TRBV6-5 and TRBJ1-2, with D perhaps TRBD1 (5 bases). The CDR3 has 15 residues. The V and J ends lost 3 bases and 8 bases respectively, with 19 bases between them. Germline V gene data show CDR1 as MNHEY and CDR2 as SVGAGI. The CDR3, as DNA: TGTGCCAGCAGTTATGTAGTAGGGGCTCCTTTCGGCTACACCTTC. It is translated as CASSYVVGAPFGYTF.

This clone was observed a single time. The genes are TRBV7-9 and TRBJ2-1; 10 positions agree with TRBD2. This CDR3 has 16 residues. V lost 2 bases and J lost 4; bases outside the gene matches: 5. CDR1 is SEHNR and CDR2 is FQNEAQ in the germline V gene (reference sequence). The CDR3 spells CASSLTTSGRYNEQFF. The CDR3 region has the DNA TGTGCCAGCAGCTTAACGACTAGCGGGCGTTACAATGAGCAGTTCTTC.

V is TRBV11-2 and J is TRBJ1-2; D remains unclear. V lost 5 bases, J lost 3 bases, and 13 bases lay in between. CDR1 is SGHAT, CDR2 FQNNGV, per germline. The CDR3 consists of 14 residues. The DNA of the CDR3 is TGTGCCAGCAGCCGATCGGCGGAACACTATGGCTACACCTTC. Amino acid sequence: CASSRSAEHYGYTF.